Detailed here is one TCR beta chain. Its antigen is unknown. The data were taken from a study of T cells in Graves' hyperthyroidism and ophthalmopathy. Study-level results: Most expanded thyroid clonotypes above 0.001 recurred in blood.

RNA transcripts gave rise to amplified TCR beta CDR3 regions. HTBI primers were the set used in a first-round RT-PCR of the TCR CDR3. TCRdb used MiXCR to reprocess the multiplex PCR reads, holding one entry per CDR3 protein. The sample lists fewer than 600,000 distinct CDR3 sequences, 11% to 15% seen once, with 11% to 15% in the top ten. This CDR3 region has 14 residues. CDR1 and CDR2 from the germline V gene are DFQATT and SNEGSKA (reference sequence). The V gene lost 0 bases and the J gene lost 8 bases, with 16 bases spanning the gap. Hyperthyroidism of Graves' type that showed no ophthalmopathy progression within 18 months was stable. Based on clinical symptoms, serum thyroxine and TRAb, thyroid ultrasound and orbital computed tomography, diagnoses were reached.

This receptor was obtained from a woman aged 40 to 50 with Graves' hyperthyroidism. The chain combines TRBV20-1 with TRBJ1-2, with D possibly being TRBD1 (6 bases). The material sequenced was blood. In DNA, the CDR3 is TGCAGTGCTAGAGATCGGAGGGGGGTTGGAGGCTACACCTTC. Its protein is CSARDRRGVGGYTF.